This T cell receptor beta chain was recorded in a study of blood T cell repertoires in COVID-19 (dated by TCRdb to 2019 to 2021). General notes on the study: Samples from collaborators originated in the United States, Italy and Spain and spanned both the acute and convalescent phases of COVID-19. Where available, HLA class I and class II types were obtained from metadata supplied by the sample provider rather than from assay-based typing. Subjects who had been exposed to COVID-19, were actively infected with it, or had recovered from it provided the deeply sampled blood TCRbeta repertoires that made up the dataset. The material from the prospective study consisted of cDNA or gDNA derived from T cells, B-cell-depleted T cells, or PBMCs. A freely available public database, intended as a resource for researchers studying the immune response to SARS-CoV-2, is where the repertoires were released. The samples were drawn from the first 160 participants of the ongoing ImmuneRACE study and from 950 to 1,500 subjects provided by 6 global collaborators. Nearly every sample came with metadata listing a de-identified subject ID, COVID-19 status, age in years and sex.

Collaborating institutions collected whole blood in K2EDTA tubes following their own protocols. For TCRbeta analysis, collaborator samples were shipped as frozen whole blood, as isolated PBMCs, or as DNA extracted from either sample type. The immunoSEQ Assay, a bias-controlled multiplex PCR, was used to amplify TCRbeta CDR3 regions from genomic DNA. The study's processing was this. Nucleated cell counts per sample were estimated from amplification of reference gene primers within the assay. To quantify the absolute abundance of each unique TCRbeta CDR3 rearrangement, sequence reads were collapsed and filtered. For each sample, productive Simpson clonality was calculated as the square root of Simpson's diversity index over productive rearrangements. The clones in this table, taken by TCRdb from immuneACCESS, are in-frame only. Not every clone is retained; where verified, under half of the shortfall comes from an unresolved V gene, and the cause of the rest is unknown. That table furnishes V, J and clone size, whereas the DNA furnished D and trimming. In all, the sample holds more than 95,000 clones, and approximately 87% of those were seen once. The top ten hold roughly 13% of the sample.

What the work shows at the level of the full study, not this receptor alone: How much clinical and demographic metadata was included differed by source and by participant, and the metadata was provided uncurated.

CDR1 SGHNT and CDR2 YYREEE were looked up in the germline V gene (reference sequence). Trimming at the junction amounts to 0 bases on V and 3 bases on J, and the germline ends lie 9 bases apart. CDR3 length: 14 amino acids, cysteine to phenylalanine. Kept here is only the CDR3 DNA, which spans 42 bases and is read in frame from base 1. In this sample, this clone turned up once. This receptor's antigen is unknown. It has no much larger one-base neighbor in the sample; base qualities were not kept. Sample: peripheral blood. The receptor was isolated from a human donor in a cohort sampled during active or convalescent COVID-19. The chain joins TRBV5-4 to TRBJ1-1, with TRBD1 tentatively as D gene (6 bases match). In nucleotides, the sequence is TGTGCCAGCAGCTTGGGACAGGCGTACACTGAAGCTTTCTTT. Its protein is CASSLGQAYTEAFF.